Below, one TCR beta chain is given with its context. Its target antigen remains unknown. No much larger clonotype is one base removed from it; base qualities were not supplied. Peripheral blood samples were provided by related bone marrow donors on the day of marrow donation. Mononuclear cells from peripheral blood and bone marrow were separated by Ficoll-Hypaque density centrifugation and then cryopreserved. This sample was taken from a study of T cells after posttransplantation cyclophosphamide (TCRdb year 2016). Some background on the complete study: T cell repertoire reconstitution was tracked by TRB sequencing after myeloablative bone marrow transplantation in which posttransplantation cyclophosphamide was used as GVHD prophylaxis. Samples from about 33 PTCy-treated patients, along with samples from 15 to 20 of their related bone marrow donors, underwent antigen receptor sequencing. Blood from every one of the approximately 37 PTCy patients who had 1-year posttransplant specimens underwent TRB sequencing. In 3 patients, TRB sequencing was also performed on up to roughly 3 more blood samples taken 2 to 5.2 years after transplant, and in 4 patients, pretransplant blood was also TRB-sequenced. TRA and TRB clonality were tightly correlated in several samples, so subsequent TCR analyses focused on TRB only. Public TRB sequences were compared against a database of over 3,000 sequences linked to responses to pathogens, tumor antigens, self-antigens and alloantigens. Study-wide conclusions, independent of this receptor: Donor-recipient similarity was low at 1-2 months but rose over the first year, and later blood repertoires were often dominated by donor CD8+ memory clones. The TRB repertoires of T cells infiltrating skin or GI tract showed only limited overlap with the TRB repertoires of T cells in blood. Across 35 to 45 patients, TRB clonality was highly associated with recipient CMV seropositivity and CMV reactivation, and diversity in PTCy patients was similar to diversity in CNI/methotrexate controls.

Reading the germline V gene (reference sequence) gives CDR1 WNHNN and CDR2 SYGVQD. V gives up 3 bases and J gives up 4 bases, and the segment between their germline ends measures 7 bases. The CDR3, from cysteine to phenylalanine, totals 13 residues. Just CDR3 DNA is preserved here, 39 bases in frame from base 1. Genomic DNA was used for TRB sequencing, which was performed with the immunoSEQ assay at survey resolution or with the hsTCRB kit. On the study's bioinformatics: The immunoSEQ software handled initial read processing, and the LymphoSeq R package was used for repertoire analyses. Clonality was computed as 1 minus normalized Shannon entropy, and a Gini coefficient was also calculated for each TRB dataset. Phenotypes of unsorted samples were inferred by mapping TRB sequences from sorted subsets of the recipient or donor onto unsorted samples of the same recipient. Held by TCRdb, this immuneACCESS table contains in-frame sequences only and omits some clones. Under half of the omission traces to an unresolved V gene where checked; the cause of the rest is unknown. V and J calls and clone size follow that table, whereas D and trimming were derived from the DNA. The sample counts some 38,000 clones, each observed more than once. Clones ranked in the top ten supply 2.5% of the sample.

This clonotype originated in a man aged 45-60 years in good health, CMV-negative, and a related stem cell transplant donor. Sequencing used PBMCs. The chain employs TRBV10-1 and TRBJ2-1, with no D gene named confidently. The CDR3 region: CASSELRYNEQFF. The DNA reads TGCGCCAGCAGTGAATTGAGATACAATGAGCAGTTCTTC.